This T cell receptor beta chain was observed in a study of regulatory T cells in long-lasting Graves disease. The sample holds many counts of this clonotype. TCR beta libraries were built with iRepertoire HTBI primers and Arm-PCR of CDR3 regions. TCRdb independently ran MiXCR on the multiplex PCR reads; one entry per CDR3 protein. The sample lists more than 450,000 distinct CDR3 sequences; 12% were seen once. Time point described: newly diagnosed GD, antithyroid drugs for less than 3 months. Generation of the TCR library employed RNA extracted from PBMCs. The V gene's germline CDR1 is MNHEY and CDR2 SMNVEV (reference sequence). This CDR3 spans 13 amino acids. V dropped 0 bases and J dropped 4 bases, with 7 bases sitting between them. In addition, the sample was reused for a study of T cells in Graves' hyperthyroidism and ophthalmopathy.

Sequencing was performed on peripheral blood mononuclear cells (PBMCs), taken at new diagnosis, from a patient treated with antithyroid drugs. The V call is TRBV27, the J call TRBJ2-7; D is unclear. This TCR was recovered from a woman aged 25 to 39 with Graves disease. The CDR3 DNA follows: TGTGCCAGCAGTTTATCGACCGGTTACGAGCAGTACTTC. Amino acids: CASSLSTGYEQYF.